This entry features one T cell receptor beta chain sequence. What it binds is unknown. It was with unique molecular identifiers that the TCRbeta library was prepared. TCRdb re-called the PCR reads with MiXCR, one entry per CDR3 protein. Among 440,000 or so distinct CDR3 sequences listed, around two fifths were seen once. This specimen comes from a study of T-cell reconstitution after alpha-beta-depleted transplantation in children. The study's findings and limits: Approximately two months post-transplant, alpha-beta T cells reportedly originated from several hundred expanded graft clones.

Germline CDR1 MNHNS, CDR2 SASEGT. Deletions cut 1 base from V and 5 bases from J, with 9 bases between. CDR3 length: 13 residues. The chain employs TRBV6-1 and TRBJ2-7; D ambiguous. The clonotype was recovered from a girl aged 2 to 10 with aplastic anemia, due to receive a stem cell transplant. Here the sequenced sample was PBMCs, taken before TCRalphabeta/CD19-depleted stem cell transplant. The CDR3 DNA reads TGTGCCAGCAGTGAAGGGCGGAGCGACGAGCAGTACTTC. This codes for CASSEGRSDEQYF.